This T cell receptor (beta chain) was observed in a study of cytotoxic CD8 clonotypes in ibrutinib-treated CLL. Assay: immunoSEQ multiplex PCR; the TCRdb copy retains only in-frame clones and omits some. The sample lists 60,000 to 70,000 clones; around 60% were seen once. The germline V gene encodes CDR1 LGHNT and CDR2 FRNRAP. V shed 9 bases, J shed 3 bases, and the junction held 11 bases outside the gene matches. The CDR3 covers 15 residues. The chain employs TRBV12-5 and TRBJ2-7; TRBD2 matches 10 bases. The TCR sequence derives from a human donor with chronic lymphocytic leukemia. The sequencing used PBMCs, collected after 12 months of ibrutinib treatment. DNA for the CDR3: TGTGCTAGCCTATTCCTAGCGGGAGTTAACTACGAGCAGTACTTC. It encodes CASLFLAGVNYEQYF.